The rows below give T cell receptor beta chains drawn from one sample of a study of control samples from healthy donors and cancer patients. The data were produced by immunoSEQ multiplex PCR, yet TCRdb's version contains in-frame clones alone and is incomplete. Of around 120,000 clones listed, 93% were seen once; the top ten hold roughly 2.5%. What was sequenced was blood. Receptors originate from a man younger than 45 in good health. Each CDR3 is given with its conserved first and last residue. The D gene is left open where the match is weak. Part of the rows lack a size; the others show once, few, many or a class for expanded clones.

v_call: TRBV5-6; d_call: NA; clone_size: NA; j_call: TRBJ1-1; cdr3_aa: CASSSTLLGDGGFAFF; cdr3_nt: TGTGCCAGCAGCTCGACTTTGCTAGGAGACGGCGGCTTCGCTTTCTTT
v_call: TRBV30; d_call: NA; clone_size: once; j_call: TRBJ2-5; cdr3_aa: CACQGYETQYF; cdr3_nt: TGTGCCTGCCAGGGATATGAGACCCAGTACTTC
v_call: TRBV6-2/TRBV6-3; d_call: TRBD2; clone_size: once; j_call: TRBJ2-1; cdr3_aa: CASTPGLAAGNEQFF; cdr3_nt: TGTGCCAGCACCCCTGGACTAGCGGCGGGTAATGAGCAGTTCTTC
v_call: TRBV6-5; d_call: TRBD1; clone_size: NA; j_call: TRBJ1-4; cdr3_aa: CASSSLRTGWRKLFF; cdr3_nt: TGTGCCAGCAGTTCCCTGAGGACAGGGTGGAGGAAACTGTTTTTT
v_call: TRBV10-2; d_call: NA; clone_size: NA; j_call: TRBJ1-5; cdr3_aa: CASSESGNQPQHF; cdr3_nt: TGCGCCAGCAGTGAGTCGGGGAATCAGCCCCAGCATTTT
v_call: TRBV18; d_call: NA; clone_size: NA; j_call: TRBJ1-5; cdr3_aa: CASSPNSGHPTPQPQHF; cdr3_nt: TGTGCCAGCTCACCAAATTCGGGACACCCCACCCCTCAGCCCCAGCATTTT
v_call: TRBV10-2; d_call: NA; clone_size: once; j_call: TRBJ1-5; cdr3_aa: CASTPYPQGPQHF; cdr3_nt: TGCGCCAGCACTCCATATCCCCAGGGGCCCCAGCATTTT
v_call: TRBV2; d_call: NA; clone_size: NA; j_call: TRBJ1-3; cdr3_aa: CASTQQENRGNTIYF; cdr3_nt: TGTGCCAGCACCCAGCAGGAAAACAGGGGAAACACCATATATTTT
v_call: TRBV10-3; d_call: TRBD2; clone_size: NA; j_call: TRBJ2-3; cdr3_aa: CAISDPGLAGSLTDTQYF; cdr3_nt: TGTGCCATCAGTGACCCCGGACTAGCGGGGAGTCTCACAGATACGCAGTATTTT
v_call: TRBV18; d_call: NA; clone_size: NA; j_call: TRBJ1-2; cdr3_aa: CASSATGGDAFLGYTF; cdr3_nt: TGTGCCAGCTCAGCGACAGGAGGGGATGCTTTTTTGGGCTACACCTTC
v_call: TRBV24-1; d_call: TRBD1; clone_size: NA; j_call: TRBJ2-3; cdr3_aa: CATSDRRDRADTQYF; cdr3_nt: TGTGCCACCAGTGATCGCCGGGACAGGGCAGATACGCAGTATTTT
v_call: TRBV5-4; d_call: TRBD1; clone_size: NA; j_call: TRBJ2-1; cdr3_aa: CASSFPTGGYNEQFF; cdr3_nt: TGTGCCAGCAGCTTTCCGACAGGGGGCTACAATGAGCAGTTCTTC
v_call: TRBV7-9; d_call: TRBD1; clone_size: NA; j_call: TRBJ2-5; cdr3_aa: CASSLQQGAQETQYF; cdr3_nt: TGTGCCAGCAGCCTTCAGCAGGGGGCCCAAGAGACCCAGTACTTC
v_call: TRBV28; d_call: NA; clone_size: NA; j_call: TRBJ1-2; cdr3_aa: CASSLSSYGYTF; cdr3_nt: TGTGCCAGCAGTTTATCCTCCTATGGCTACACCTTC
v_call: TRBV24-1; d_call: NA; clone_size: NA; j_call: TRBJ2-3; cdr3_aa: CATSGGSDTQYF; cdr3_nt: TGTGCCACCAGTGGGGGATCTGATACGCAGTATTTT
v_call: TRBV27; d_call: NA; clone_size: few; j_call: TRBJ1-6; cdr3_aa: CASSLSTPVSPLHF; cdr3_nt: TGTGCCAGCAGTTTAAGTACGCCAGTTTCACCCCTCCACTTT
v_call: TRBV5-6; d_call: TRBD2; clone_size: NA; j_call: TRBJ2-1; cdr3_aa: CASSLGRTSPLGTFF; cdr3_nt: TGTGCCAGCAGCTTGGGCCGGACTAGCCCCTTAGGCACGTTCTTC
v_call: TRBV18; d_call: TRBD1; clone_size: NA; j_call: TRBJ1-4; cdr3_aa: CASSPFDRGLNEKLFF; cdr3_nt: TGTGCCAGCTCACCTTTTGACAGGGGGCTTAATGAAAAACTGTTTTTT
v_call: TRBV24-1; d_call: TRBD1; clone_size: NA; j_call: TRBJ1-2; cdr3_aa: CATRARTGVNGYTF; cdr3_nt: TGTGCCACCAGGGCCCGGACAGGGGTCAATGGCTACACCTTC
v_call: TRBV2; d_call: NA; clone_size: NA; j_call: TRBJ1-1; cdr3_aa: CASKPSEAFF; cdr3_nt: TGTGCCAGTAAACCTAGCGAAGCTTTCTTT
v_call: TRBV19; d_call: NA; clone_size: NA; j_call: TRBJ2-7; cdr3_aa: CASSTTLDFYEQYF; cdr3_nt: TGTGCCAGTAGTACGACACTAGACTTCTACGAGCAGTACTTC
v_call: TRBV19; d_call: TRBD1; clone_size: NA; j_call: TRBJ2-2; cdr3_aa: CAVGDRGDTGELFF; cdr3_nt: TGTGCCGTGGGGGACAGGGGGGACACCGGGGAGCTGTTTTTT
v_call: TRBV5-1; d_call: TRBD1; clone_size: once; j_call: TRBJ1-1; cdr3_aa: CASSLGGGGNTEAFF; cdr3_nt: TGCGCCAGCAGCTTGGGTGGAGGGGGCAACACTGAAGCTTTCTTT
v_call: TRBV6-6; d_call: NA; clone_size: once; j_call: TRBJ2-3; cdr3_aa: CASSYSPGPPTDTQYF; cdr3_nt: TGTGCCAGCAGTTACTCTCCGGGGCCCCCGACGGATACGCAGTATTTT
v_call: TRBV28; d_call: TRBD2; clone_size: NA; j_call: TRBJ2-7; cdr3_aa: CASSSGGRSYEQYF; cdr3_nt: TGTGCCAGCAGTTCGGGGGGGCGCTCCTACGAGCAGTACTTC
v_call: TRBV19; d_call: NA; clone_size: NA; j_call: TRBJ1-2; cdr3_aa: CASSVTGLMAYTF; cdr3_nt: TGTGCCAGTAGTGTAACGGGACTCATGGCCTACACCTTC
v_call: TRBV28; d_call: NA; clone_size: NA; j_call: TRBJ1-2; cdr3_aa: CASRPGTQRLYGYTF; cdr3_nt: TGTGCCAGCAGGCCAGGGACACAACGTCTCTATGGCTACACCTTC
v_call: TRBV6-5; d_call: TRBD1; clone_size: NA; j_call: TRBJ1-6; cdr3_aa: CASKGQERAPLHF; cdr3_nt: TGTGCCAGCAAGGGACAGGAAAGGGCACCCCTCCACTTT
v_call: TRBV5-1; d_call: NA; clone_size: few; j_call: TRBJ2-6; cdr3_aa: CASSLMGVTSGANVLTF; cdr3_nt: TGCGCCAGCAGCTTGATGGGTGTGACTTCTGGGGCCAACGTCCTGACTTTC
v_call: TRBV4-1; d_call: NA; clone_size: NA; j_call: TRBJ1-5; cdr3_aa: CASSQSGQPQHF; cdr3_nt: TGCGCCAGCAGCCAGTCCGGACAGCCCCAGCATTTT
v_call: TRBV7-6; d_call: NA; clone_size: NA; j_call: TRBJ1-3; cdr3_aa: CASSLGGRISGNTIYF; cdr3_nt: TGTGCCAGCAGCTTAGGCGGAAGGATCTCTGGAAACACCATATATTTT
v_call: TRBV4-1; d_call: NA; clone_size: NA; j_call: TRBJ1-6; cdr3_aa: CASSQESVFNSPLHF; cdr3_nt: TGCGCCAGCAGCCAAGAGTCAGTTTTTAATTCACCCCTCCACTTT
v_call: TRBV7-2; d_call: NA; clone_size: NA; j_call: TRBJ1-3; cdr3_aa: CASSPRARNTIYF; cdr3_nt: TGTGCCAGCAGCCCCCGAGCCAGAAACACCATATATTTT
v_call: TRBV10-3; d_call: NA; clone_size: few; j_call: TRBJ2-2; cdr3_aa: CAIRADSATGELFF; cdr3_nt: TGTGCCATCAGAGCCGACAGTGCAACCGGGGAGCTGTTTTTT
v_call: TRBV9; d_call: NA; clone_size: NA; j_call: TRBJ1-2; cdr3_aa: CASSDRFYGYTF; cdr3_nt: TGTGCCAGCAGCGATCGGTTCTATGGCTACACCTTC
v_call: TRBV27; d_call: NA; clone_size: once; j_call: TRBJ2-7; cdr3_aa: CASSLEALGGNEQYF; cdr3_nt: TGTGCCAGCAGTTTAGAGGCCCTAGGGGGGAACGAGCAGTACTTC
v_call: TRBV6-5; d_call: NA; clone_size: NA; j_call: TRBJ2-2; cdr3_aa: CASSPARGNTGELFF; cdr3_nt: TGTGCCAGCAGTCCCGCGCGGGGGAACACCGGGGAGCTGTTTTTT
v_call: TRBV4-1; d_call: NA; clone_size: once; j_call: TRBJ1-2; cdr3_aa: CASSQGIYSRYTF; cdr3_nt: TGCGCCAGCAGCCAAGGAATCTACAGCAGGTACACCTTC
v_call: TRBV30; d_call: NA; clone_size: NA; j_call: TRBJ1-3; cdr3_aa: CAWSFADRTYSGNTIYF; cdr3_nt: TGTGCCTGGAGTTTCGCAGACAGGACCTACTCTGGAAACACCATATATTTT
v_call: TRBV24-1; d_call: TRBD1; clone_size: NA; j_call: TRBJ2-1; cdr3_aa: CATSEPGQGNNEQFF; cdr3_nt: TGTGCCACCAGTGAGCCGGGACAGGGGAACAATGAGCAGTTCTTC
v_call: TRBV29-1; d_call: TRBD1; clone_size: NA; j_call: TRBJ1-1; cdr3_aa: CSVTTGMNTEAFF; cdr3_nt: TGCAGCGTAACGACAGGGATGAACACTGAAGCTTTCTTT
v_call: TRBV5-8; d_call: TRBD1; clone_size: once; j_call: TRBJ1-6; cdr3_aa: CASSLGQVNSPLRF; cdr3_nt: TGTGCCAGCAGCTTAGGACAGGTTAATTCACCCCTCCGCTTT
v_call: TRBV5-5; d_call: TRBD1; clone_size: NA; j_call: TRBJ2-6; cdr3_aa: CASSLVGTGESGANVLTF; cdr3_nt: TGTGCCAGCAGCTTGGTCGGGACAGGGGAATCCGGGGCCAACGTCCTGACTTTC
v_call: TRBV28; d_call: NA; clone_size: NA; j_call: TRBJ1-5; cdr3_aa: CASSRNQPQHF; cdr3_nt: TGTGCCAGCAGCCGGAATCAGCCCCAGCATTTT
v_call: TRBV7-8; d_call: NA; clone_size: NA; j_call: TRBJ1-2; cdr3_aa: CASTYSLDHRFGYTF; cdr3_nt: TGTGCCAGCACCTACAGCTTAGACCATCGGTTTGGCTACACCTTC
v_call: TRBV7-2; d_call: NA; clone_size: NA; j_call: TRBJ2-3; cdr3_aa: CASSSHGGLTDTQYF; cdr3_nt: TGTGCCAGCAGCTCCCACGGGGGCCTGACAGATACGCAGTATTTT
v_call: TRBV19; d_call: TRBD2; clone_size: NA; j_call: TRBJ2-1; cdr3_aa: CASSVTSGGITYNEQFF; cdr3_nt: TGTGCCAGTAGTGTCACTAGCGGGGGGATAACCTACAATGAGCAGTTCTTC
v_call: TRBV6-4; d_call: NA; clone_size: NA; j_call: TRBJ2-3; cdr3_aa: CASSGTWPGDTQYF; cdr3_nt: TGTGCCAGCAGTGGTACTTGGCCGGGAGATACGCAGTATTTT
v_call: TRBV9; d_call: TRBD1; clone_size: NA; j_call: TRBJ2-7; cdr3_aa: CARTQNRGLRYEQYF; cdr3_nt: TGTGCCAGAACCCAAAACAGGGGGCTAAGATACGAGCAGTACTTC
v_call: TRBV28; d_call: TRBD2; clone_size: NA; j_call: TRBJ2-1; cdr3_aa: CASSLAGGFNEQFF; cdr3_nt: TGTGCCAGCAGTTTGGCGGGGGGCTTCAATGAGCAGTTCTTC
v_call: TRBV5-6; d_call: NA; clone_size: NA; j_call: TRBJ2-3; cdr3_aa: CASSPARGAGADTQYF; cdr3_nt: TGTGCCAGCAGCCCGGCACGGGGGGCGGGGGCAGATACGCAGTATTTT
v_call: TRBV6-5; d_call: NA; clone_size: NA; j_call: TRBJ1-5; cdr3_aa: CASRGLRSNQPQHF; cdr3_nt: TGTGCCAGCAGGGGGCTTCGAAGCAATCAGCCCCAGCATTTT
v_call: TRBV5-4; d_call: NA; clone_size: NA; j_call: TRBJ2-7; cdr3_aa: CASSRGRTYEQYF; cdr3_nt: TGTGCCAGCAGCCGCGGGCGGACCTACGAGCAGTACTTC
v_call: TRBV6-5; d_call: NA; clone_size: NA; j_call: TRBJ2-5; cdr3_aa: CASSKGGYQETQYF; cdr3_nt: TGTGCCAGCAGCAAAGGAGGGTACCAAGAGACCCAGTACTTC
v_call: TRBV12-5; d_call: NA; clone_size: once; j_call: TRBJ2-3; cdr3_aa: CASARYGSTDTQYF; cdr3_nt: TGTGCTAGTGCCCGGTATGGGTCCACAGATACGCAGTATTTT
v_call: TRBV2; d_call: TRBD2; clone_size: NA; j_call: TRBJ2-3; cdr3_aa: CASRGLAGGLYLYF; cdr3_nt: TGTGCCAGCAGGGGACTAGCGGGGGGCCTATACTTGTATTTT
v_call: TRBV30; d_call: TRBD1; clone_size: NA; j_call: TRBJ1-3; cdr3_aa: CAFSPGTGVGNTIYF; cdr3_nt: TGTGCTTTCAGTCCCGGGACAGGGGTCGGAAACACCATATATTTT
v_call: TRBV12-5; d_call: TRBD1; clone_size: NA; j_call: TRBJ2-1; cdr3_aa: CASGRTGDLSYNEQFF; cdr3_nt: TGTGCTAGTGGAAGGACAGGGGACCTCTCCTACAATGAGCAGTTCTTC
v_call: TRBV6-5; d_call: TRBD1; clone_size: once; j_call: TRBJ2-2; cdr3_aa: CASSWGQAANTGELFF; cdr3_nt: TGTGCCAGCAGTTGGGGACAGGCCGCGAACACCGGGGAGCTGTTTTTT
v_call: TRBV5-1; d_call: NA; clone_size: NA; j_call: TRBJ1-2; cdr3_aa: CASSFVTTNYGYTF; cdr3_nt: TGCGCCAGCAGCTTCGTAACAACGAACTATGGCTACACCTTC